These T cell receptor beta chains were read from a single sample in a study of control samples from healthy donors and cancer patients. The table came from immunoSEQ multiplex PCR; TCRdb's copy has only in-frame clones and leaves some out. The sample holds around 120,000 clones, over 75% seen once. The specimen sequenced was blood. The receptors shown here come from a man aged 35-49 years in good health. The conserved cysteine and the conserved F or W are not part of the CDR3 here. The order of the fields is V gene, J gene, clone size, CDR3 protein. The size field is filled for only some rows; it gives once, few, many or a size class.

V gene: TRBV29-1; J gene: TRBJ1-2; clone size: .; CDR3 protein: SVEEGRGRGYT
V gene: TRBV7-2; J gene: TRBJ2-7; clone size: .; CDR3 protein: ASTPGGVNYEQY
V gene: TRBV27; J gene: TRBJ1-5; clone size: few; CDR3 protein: ASSKYSNQPQH
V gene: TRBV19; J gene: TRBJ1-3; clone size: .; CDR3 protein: ASSMRTASGNTIY
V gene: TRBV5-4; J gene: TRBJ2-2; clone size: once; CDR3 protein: ASSLTWGGETGELF
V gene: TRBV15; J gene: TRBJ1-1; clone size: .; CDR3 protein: ATSGDRVRDTEAF
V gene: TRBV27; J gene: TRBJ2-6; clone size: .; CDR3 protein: ASSKGQYSSGANVLT
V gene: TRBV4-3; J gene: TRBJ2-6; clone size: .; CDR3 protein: ASSREDRGLAGANVLT
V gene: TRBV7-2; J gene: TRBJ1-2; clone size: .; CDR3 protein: ASSLDRGNYGYT
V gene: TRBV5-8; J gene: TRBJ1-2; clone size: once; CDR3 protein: ASSFTGHGYT
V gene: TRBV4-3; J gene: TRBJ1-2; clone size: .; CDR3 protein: ASSQQPGQGTNYGYT
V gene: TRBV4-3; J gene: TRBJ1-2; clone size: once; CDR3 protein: ASSHMQDNYGYT
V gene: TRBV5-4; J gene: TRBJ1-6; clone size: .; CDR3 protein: ASSSVGTYNSPLH
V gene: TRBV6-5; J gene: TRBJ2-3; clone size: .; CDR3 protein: ASSRITDTQY
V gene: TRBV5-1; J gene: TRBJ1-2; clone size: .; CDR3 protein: ASGTGGNYGYT
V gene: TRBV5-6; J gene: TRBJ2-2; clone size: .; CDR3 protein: ASARGTGELF
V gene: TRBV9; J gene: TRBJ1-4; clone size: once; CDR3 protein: ASSARDGLTNEKLF
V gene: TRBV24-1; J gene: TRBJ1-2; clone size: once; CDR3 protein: ATSDFSRSEGYT
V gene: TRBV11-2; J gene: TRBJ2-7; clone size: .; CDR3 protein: ASSAQSGGYEQY
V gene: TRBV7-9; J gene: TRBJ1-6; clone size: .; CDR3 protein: ASSLRNRDNLDSPLH
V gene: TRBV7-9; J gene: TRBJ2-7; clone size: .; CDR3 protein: ASSLGLSSGETEQY
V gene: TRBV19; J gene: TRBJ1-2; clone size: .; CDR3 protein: ASSISGTGYGYT
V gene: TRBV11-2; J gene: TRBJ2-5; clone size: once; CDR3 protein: ASSPDVGTGVETQY
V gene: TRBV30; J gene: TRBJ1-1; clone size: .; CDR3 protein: AWRDRMNTEAF